This T cell receptor (beta chain) was profiled in a study of OX40 agonist ivuxolimab in advanced cancers. Across the study: As their treatment, patients were administered ivuxolimab, an agonistic anti-OX40 (CD134) antibody. Study-wide results and limits: Both CD4+ and CD8+ T cell populations in blood had undergone clonal expansion by week 6 at 0.1 to 3.0 mg/kg. Low levels of normalized T-cell clonal expansion also appeared in some nonresponders. Expanded clones tended on average to be more numerous among CD8+ T cells than CD4+.

TCRdb keeps only in-frame clones here, not all; method: immunoSEQ multiplex PCR. The sample lists some 39,000 clones; roughly four fifths were seen once. As for this clone: What it binds is not known.

The CDR3 runs 16 residues. V shed 4 bases and J shed 3 bases, with 19 bases lying between them. V usage is TRBV5-3 and J usage is TRBJ1-2; TRBD1 might be the D (6 bases). TRBV5-3 falls under the ORF class, with uncertain function. The sequence came from an adult with an advanced solid tumor such as melanoma, head and neck, liver or kidney cancer. Sequenced here: CD4+ or CD8+ T cells sorted from blood, sampled in a trial of the OX40 agonist ivuxolimab. CDR3: CARSRRGQGTDYGYTF. CDR3 nucleotides: TGTGCCAGAAGCCGGCGTGGGCAGGGGACGGACTATGGCTACACCTTC.